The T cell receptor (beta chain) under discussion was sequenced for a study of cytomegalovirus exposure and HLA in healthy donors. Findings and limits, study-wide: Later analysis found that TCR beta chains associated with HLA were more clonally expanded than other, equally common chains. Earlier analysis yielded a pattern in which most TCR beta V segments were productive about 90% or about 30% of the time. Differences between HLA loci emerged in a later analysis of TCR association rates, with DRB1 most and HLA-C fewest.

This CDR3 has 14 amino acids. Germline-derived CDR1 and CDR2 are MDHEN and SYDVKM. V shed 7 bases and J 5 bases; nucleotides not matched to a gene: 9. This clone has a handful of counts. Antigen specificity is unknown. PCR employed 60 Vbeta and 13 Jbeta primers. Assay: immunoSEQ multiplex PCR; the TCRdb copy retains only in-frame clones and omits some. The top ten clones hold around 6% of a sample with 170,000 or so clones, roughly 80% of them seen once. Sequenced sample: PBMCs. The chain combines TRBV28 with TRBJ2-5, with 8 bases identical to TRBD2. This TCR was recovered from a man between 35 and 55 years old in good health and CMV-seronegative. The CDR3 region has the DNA TGTGCCAGCACCGGGAGGGCCAAGGGGGAGACCCAGTACTTC. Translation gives CASTGRAKGETQYF.